Following are 10 T cell receptor beta chains from one sample sequenced in a study of blood T cells in healthy people across ages. A second PCR, run for roughly 7 to 12 cycles, used a sample-barcoded 5' primer plus a J-beta primer mix. TCRdb called the 5' RACE reads again in MiXCR, with one record for every CDR3 protein. The sample has about 800,000 distinct CDR3 sequences; 25% are singletons. In addition, the sample was reused for a study of T cells of mothers and their children.

Sample: blood. The receptors here all came from a boy between 5 and 17 years old in good health.

V and J are TRBV28 and TRBJ2-5; D perhaps matches TRBD1 (6 bases). The closer fit of TRBJ2-1 to the DNA end suggests the J call may be wrong. Germline V lookup: CDR1 MDHEN, CDR2 SYDVKM. CDR3 length: 13 amino acids. The CDR3 sequence: CASVRGGSGEQFF. The CDR3 DNA reads as TGTGCCAGCGTCAGGGGCGGATCTGGGGAGCAGTTCTTC.

The V call is TRBV7-6, the J call TRBJ1-6; TRBD1 agrees at 11 bases. CDR1 is SGHVS, CDR2 FNYEAQ, per germline. This CDR3 comprises 19 residues. The V and J ends lost 1 base and 7 bases, in that order; junction bases with no gene match: 12. The DNA for the CDR3 is TGTGCCAGCAGCTTAGACGTCCCGGGACAGGGGGTGTTGAATTCACCCCTCCACTTT. Translation: CASSLDVPGQGVLNSPLHF.

This clonotype has just a few counts. V is TRBV12-3 or TRBV12-4 and J is TRBJ2-7; tentatively, D is TRBD1 (5 bases). V was shortened by 6 bases and J by 2 bases, with 20 bases between the two germline ends. This CDR3 region has 16 residues. CDR3 protein: CASSLALGAGTYEQYF. The CDR3 bases are TGTGCCAGCAGCTTGGCCTTAGGTGCAGGGACCTACGAGCAGTACTTC.

This clonotype was seen many times. This chain links TRBV20-1 with TRBJ2-5; D might be TRBD1 or TRBD2, each matching 6 bases. Trimming cost V 0 bases and J 1 base, with 15 bases left between them. CDR1 is DFQATT and CDR2 is SNEGSKA in the germline V gene (reference sequence). This CDR3 comprises 16 residues. The chain's CDR3 is CSARDLTGALQETQYF. CDR3 sequence (DNA): TGCAGTGCTAGAGATCTTACGGGGGCGCTCCAAGAGACCCAGTACTTC.

In its sample, this clonotype was seen a few times. This chain uses TRBV27 with TRBJ2-3; D uncertain. V dropped 5 bases and J dropped 2 bases, with 11 bases sitting between them. The CDR3 is 14 residues long. CDR1 and CDR2 (germline): MNHEY, SMNVEV (reference sequence). For the CDR3, the DNA is TGTGCCAGCAGTAGGAGAGCGTACACAGATACGCAGTATTTT. Translated, it gives CASSRRAYTDTQYF.

The gene calls are TRBV18 and TRBJ2-7, with no clear D. There are 15 residues in the CDR3. Looked up from germline, CDR1 is KGHSH and CDR2 is LQKENI. V lost 3 bases to trimming and J lost 0 bases, with 12 bases between them. CDR3 sequence reads: CASSPDITSSYEQYF. The CDR3 DNA follows: TGTGCCAGCTCACCCGACATCACGAGCTCCTACGAGCAGTACTTC.

J is TRBJ2-1 and V is TRBV27; TRBD2 matches at 12 bases. V shed 5 bases and J 4 bases; nucleotides not matched to a gene: 9. The CDR3 sequence is 17 residues long. Per the germline V gene, CDR1 is MNHEY and CDR2 is SMNVEV (reference sequence). The CDR3 spells CASSTLLAGGSYNEQFF. The CDR3 nucleotides read TGTGCCAGCAGTACTTTACTAGCGGGAGGATCTTACAATGAGCAGTTCTTC.

This clonotype has just a few counts. V usage is TRBV7-9 and J usage is TRBJ1-2; 11 bases are shared with TRBD1. After removal of 6 bases from V and 3 bases from J, the junction contained 6 bases not matched to a gene. CDR1 is SEHNR, CDR2 FQNEAQ, per germline (reference sequence). This CDR3 is built from 15 residues. CDR3 loop: CASRWGQGDDYGYTF. The CDR3, as DNA: TGTGCCAGCAGATGGGGACAGGGGGATGACTATGGCTACACCTTC.

The chain joins TRBV10-3 to TRBJ2-5; D possibly corresponds to TRBD1 (5 bases). The J call may be mistaken, given a closer DNA end match to TRBJ2-7. The CDR3 spans 12 residues. CDR1 and CDR2 (germline): ENHRY, SYGVKD. Here the CDR3 reads CATGDSAYEQYF. The CDR3, as DNA: TGTGCCACGGGCGACAGCGCCTACGAGCAGTACTTC.

This clonotype showed up just a few times. CDR3 nucleotides: TGCGCCAGCAGCTTGGACGGGGGGGGATACAATGAGCAGTTCTTC. It specifies CASSLDGGGYNEQFF. V gene TRBV5-1 combines with J gene TRBJ2-1, with 8 bases identical to TRBD2. CDR3 length equals 15 residues. Losses at the gene ends were 0 bases for V and 4 bases for J; bases not matched to a gene: 3. Germline V gene data show CDR1 as SGHRS and CDR2 as YFSETQ.